This TCR beta chain is from a study of glioma-infiltrating T cells. The iRepertoire nested amplicon-rescue multiplex PCR amplified TCR alpha and beta CDR3s from RNA. TCRdb re-called the multiplex PCR reads with MiXCR, one entry per CDR3 protein. There are some 130,000 distinct CDR3 sequences in the sample; about 22% occur only once, and about a quarter lies in the top ten. V lost 10 bases to trimming and J lost 4 bases, with 17 bases between them. CDR3 length: 14 residues. Germline V CDR1 and CDR2: LNHDA, SQIVND (reference sequence). Whole-study findings and limits: Gliomas, especially low-grade, showed above-expected tissue-blood divergence; non-neoplastic patients showed below.

This clonotype was seen repeatedly, ten times or more. The antigen is not known. This receptor was taken from a human donor with low-grade glioma or glioblastoma, undergoing nonglioma brain surgery, or in good health (not recorded which). Material: glioma tissue, nonneoplastic brain tissue, or PBMCs (not recorded which). The J gene is TRBJ1-5, the V gene TRBV19; D is possibly TRBD1 (6 bases). This CDR3 is CAISDRQSNQPQHF. CDR3 bases: TGTGCCATTTCGGACAGACAATCTAATCAGCCCCAGCATTTT. Together with reference TRBV19 and TRBJ1-5, the CDR3 gives the full variable domain: DGGITQSPKYLFRKEGQNVTLSCEQNLNHDAMYWYRQDPGQGLRLIYYSQIVNDFQKGDIAEGYSVSREKKESFPLTVTSAQKNPTAFYLCAISDRQSNQPQHFGDGTRLSIL.